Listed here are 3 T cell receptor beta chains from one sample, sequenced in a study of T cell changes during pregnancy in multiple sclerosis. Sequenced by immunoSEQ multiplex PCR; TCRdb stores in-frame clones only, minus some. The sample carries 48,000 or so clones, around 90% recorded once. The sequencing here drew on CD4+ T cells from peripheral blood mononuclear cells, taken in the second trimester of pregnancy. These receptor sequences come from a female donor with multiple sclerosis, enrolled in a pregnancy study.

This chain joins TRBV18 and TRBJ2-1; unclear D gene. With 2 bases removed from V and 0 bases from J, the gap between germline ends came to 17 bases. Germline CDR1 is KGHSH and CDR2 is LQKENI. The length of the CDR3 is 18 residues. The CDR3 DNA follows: TGTGCCAGCTCACCAGGGCAGAGTCTATCGAGCTCCTACAATGAGCAGTTCTTC. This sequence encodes CASSPGQSLSSSYNEQFF.

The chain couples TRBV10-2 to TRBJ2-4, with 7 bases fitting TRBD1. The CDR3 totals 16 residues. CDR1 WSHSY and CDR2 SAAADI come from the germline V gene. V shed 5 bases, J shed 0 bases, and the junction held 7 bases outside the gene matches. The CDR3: CASSSQTGAAKNIQYF. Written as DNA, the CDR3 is TGCGCCAGCAGTTCCCAAACAGGGGCAGCCAAAAACATTCAGTACTTC.

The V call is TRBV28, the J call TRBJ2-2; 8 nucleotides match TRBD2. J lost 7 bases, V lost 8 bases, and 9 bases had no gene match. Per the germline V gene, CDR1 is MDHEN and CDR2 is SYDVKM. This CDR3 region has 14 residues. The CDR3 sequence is CASWSTSAFGELFF. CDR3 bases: TGTGCCAGCTGGTCGACTAGCGCCTTCGGGGAGCTGTTTTTT.